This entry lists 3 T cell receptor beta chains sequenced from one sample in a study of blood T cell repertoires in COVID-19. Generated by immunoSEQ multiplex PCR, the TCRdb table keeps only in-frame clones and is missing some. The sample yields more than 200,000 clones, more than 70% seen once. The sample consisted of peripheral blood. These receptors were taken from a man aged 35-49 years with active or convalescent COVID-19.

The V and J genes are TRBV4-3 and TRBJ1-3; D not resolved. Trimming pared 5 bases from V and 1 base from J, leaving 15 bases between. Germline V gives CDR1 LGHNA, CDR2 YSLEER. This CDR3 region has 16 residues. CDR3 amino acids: CASSVSGSGSGNTIYF. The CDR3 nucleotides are TGCGCCAGCAGCGTTTCGGGATCGGGATCTGGAAACACCATATATTTT.

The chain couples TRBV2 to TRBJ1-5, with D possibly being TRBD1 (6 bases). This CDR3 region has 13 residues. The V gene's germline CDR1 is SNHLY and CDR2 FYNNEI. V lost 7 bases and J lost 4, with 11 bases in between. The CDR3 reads CASKTGSNQPQHF. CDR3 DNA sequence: TGTGCCAGCAAAACAGGGAGTAATCAGCCCCAGCATTTT.

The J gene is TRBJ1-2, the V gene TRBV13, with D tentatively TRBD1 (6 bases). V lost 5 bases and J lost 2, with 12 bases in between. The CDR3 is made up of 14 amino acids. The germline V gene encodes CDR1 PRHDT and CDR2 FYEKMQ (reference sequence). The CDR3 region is CASSLSTGNYGYTF. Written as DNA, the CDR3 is TGTGCCAGCAGCCTATCAACAGGGAACTATGGCTACACCTTC.